This TCR beta chain was documented in a study of Ad26.COV2.S vaccination and SARS-CoV-2 variants. Study overall: Enrolled in COV1001, the donor was in the Ad26.COV2.S trial arm, which received the vaccine. Study-wide findings and caveats: CD8+ and CD4+ T cells specific for spike reportedly responded with substantial breadth after vaccination. Spike-specific TCR breadth in vaccine recipients exceeded that seen in placebo recipients.

Clones were sequenced by immunoSEQ multiplex PCR, and TCRdb holds only the in-frame ones, with some missing. The sample has over 350,000 clones, 75% to 90% seen once. Treatment meaning: some 19 received Ad26.COV2.S at low or high dose, single or two shots; about 5 received placebo; per-sample allocation not given. The samples date from day 63 after the first vaccine or placebo injection. Donation came from an adult in Boston who was aged 18-55 years. Trimming shortened V by 5 bases and J by 1 base, and 18 bases separated the two germline ends. This CDR3 region has 17 residues. Per the germline V gene, CDR1 is SGHVS and CDR2 is FQNEAQ. Points on this clone: What it binds is unknown.

This clonotype was obtained from a person aged 18-65 years who received the Ad26.COV2.S COVID-19 vaccine or a placebo. The chain couples TRBV7-8 to TRBJ1-3, with D uncertain. This specimen was peripheral blood, taken in a trial of Ad26.COV2.S vaccine versus placebo. The DNA for the CDR3 is TGTGCCAGCAGCCCGGGTCGGGTTTCTGGTTCTGGAAACACCATATATTTT. This gives the protein CASSPGRVSGSGNTIYF.